The 13 T cell receptor beta chains in this list originate from one sample, sequenced in a study of blood T cells in healthy people across ages. A second PCR of roughly 7 to 11 cycles used a sample-barcoded 5' primer and a J-beta primer mix. Each CDR3 protein gets one entry after TCRdb re-called the 5' RACE reads with MiXCR. The table records approximately 800,000 distinct CDR3 sequences, about 56% of them present only once. What was sequenced was blood. The receptors stem from a man in his forties or fifties in good health.

The chain couples TRBV7-9 to TRBJ2-1; tentative D call: TRBD2 (6 bases). CDR1 and CDR2 from the germline V gene are SEHNR and FQNEAQ (reference sequence). There are 16 residues in the CDR3. Trimming took 4 bases from V and 6 from J, leaving 19 bases between them. The DNA for the CDR3 is TGTGCCAGCAGCTCTCCCCCGGGTAGCGGACCCAATGAGCAGTTCTTC. Translated: CASSSPPGSGPNEQFF.

This clonotype was counted between two and nine times. The chain couples TRBV24-1 to TRBJ2-3; D uncertain. Trimming took off 3 bases at V and 2 bases at J, with 11 bases between the two ends. The CDR3 has 15 amino acids. CDR1 KGHDR and CDR2 SFDVKD come from the germline V gene. CDR3 residues: CATSDSEGITDTQYF. For the CDR3, the DNA is TGTGCCACCAGTGATAGTGAAGGGATCACAGATACGCAGTATTTT.

V and J are TRBV7-9 and TRBJ1-4; D is ambiguous. Germline assignment: CDR1 SEHNR and CDR2 FQNEAQ (reference sequence). This CDR3 has 15 amino acids. V shed 5 bases and J shed 7 bases, with 17 bases lying between them. CDR3 in DNA: TGTGCCAGCAGCCCAGGTTCGCCAGAGGGTGAAAAACTGTTTTTT. Translating gives CASSPGSPEGEKLFF.

This chain joins TRBV12-3 or TRBV12-4 and TRBJ1-6, with D unresolved. V was trimmed by 7 bases and J by 9 bases, leaving 19 bases between them. CDR3 size: 15 residues. The CDR3 DNA is TGTGCCAGCACCCTGACTCTCCTGGGAGGTTCACCCCTCCACTTT. As protein: CASTLTLLGGSPLHF.

This chain links TRBV15 with TRBJ1-2; maybe TRBD1 (6 bases). Germline loops: CDR1 LNHNV, CDR2 YYDKDF (reference sequence). Trimming stripped 2 bases from V and 0 bases from J, with 10 bases between. This CDR3 is built from 15 residues. The CDR3 DNA reads as TGTGCCACCAGCAGAAAGGGGGGGGCTAACTATGGCTACACCTTC. It encodes CATSRKGGANYGYTF.

In its sample, this clonotype was seen a few times. The J gene is TRBJ2-5, the V gene TRBV25-1; 7 positions agree with TRBD1. The germline V gene has CDR1 MGHDK and CDR2 SYGVNS. The CDR3 loop spans 16 amino acids. V lost 4 bases to trimming and J lost 5 bases; unmatched junction nucleotides: 13. The CDR3 reads CASSAGTGVPGETQYF. CDR3 in DNA: TGTGCCAGCAGTGCAGGAACAGGGGTACCGGGCGAGACCCAGTACTTC.

This rearrangement joins TRBV27 to TRBJ2-6, with a weak D call TRBD1 (5 bases). Germline V gene data show CDR1 as MNHEY and CDR2 as SMNVEV (reference sequence). CDR3 length: 15 residues. V was clipped by 5 bases and J by 4 bases, with 12 bases between them. This chain's CDR3 is CASSLRVSGANVLTF. Here the CDR3 DNA reads TGTGCCAGCAGTCTCAGGGTCTCGGGGGCCAACGTCCTGACTTTC. The full variable domain, with the rest looked up from reference TRBV27 and TRBJ2-6, is EAQVTQNPRYLITVTGKKLTVTCSQNMNHEYMSWYRQDPGLGLRQIYYSMNVEVTDKGDVPEGYKVSRKEKRNFPLILESPSPNQTSLYFCASSLRVSGANVLTFGAGSRLTVL.

The rearrangement links TRBV5-1 to TRBJ2-1; 15 bases match TRBD2. The germline gives CDR1 SGHRS, CDR2 YFSETQ. V dropped 4 bases and J dropped 7; count of bases not matched to a gene: 12. The CDR3 is 18 residues long. In nucleotides, the CDR3 is TGCGCCAGCAGCCGCGAACAGTACGGACTAGCGGGAGGGAATGAGCAGTTCTTC. Translation: CASSREQYGLAGGNEQFF.

The rearrangement uses TRBV28 and TRBJ2-7, with D perhaps TRBD1 or TRBD2 (6 bases each). The J call may be in error: the DNA end matches TRBJ2-5 better. CDR3 length equals 12 residues. Germline CDR1 and CDR2: MDHEN and SYDVKM. The DNA of the CDR3 is TGTGCCAGCTATGGGGGGCTGGAGACCCAGTACTTC. Its protein product is CASYGGLETQYF.

The sample holds many counts of this clonotype. CDR3 DNA sequence: TGTGCCATCAGTGAGTCGAGGGCGGACTCCTTAGCCAAAAACATTCAGTACTTC. Protein: CAISESRADSLAKNIQYF. This sequence joins TRBV10-3 and TRBJ2-4; D is possibly TRBD2 (5 bases). Germline CDR1 reads ENHRY; CDR2 reads SYGVKD. Trimming removed 0 bases from V and 0 bases from J, with 15 bases in between. This CDR3 region has 18 residues.

For this clonotype: It is likely a read error, because the conserved phenylalanine at the end of the CDR3 is missing. This chain uses TRBV15 with TRBJ2-7; 7 bases map to TRBD1. Unmatched junction bases numbered 5, after V lost 3 bases and J lost 0 bases. This CDR3 region has 15 residues. Germline V gene data show CDR1 as LNHNV and CDR2 as YYDKDF (reference sequence). The CDR3 is CATSRDRRSSYEQYL. As DNA, the CDR3 is TGTGCCACCAGCAGGGACAGGAGGAGCTCCTACGAGCAGTACTTA.

This clonotype turned up a few times. This chain connects TRBV28 to TRBJ2-5; 9 bases are a match to TRBD1. This CDR3 has 16 residues. Looked up from germline, CDR1 is MDHEN and CDR2 is SYDVKM. V shed 1 base, J shed 2 bases, and the junction held 5 bases outside the gene matches. The CDR3 DNA is TGTGCCAGCAGTTTATACGCTGGACAGGGGCAAGAGACCCAGTACTTC. As protein: CASSLYAGQGQETQYF.

V usage is TRBV20-1 and J usage is TRBJ2-5; no definite D call. The CDR3 covers 18 residues. Germline-derived CDR1 and CDR2 are DFQATT and SNEGSKA (reference sequence). With 0 bases removed from V and 1 base from J, the gap between germline ends came to 21 bases. This chain's CDR3 is CSARDIPLQTSGQETQYF. The CDR3 DNA reads as TGCAGTGCTAGAGATATCCCTCTCCAGACAAGTGGCCAAGAGACCCAGTACTTC.